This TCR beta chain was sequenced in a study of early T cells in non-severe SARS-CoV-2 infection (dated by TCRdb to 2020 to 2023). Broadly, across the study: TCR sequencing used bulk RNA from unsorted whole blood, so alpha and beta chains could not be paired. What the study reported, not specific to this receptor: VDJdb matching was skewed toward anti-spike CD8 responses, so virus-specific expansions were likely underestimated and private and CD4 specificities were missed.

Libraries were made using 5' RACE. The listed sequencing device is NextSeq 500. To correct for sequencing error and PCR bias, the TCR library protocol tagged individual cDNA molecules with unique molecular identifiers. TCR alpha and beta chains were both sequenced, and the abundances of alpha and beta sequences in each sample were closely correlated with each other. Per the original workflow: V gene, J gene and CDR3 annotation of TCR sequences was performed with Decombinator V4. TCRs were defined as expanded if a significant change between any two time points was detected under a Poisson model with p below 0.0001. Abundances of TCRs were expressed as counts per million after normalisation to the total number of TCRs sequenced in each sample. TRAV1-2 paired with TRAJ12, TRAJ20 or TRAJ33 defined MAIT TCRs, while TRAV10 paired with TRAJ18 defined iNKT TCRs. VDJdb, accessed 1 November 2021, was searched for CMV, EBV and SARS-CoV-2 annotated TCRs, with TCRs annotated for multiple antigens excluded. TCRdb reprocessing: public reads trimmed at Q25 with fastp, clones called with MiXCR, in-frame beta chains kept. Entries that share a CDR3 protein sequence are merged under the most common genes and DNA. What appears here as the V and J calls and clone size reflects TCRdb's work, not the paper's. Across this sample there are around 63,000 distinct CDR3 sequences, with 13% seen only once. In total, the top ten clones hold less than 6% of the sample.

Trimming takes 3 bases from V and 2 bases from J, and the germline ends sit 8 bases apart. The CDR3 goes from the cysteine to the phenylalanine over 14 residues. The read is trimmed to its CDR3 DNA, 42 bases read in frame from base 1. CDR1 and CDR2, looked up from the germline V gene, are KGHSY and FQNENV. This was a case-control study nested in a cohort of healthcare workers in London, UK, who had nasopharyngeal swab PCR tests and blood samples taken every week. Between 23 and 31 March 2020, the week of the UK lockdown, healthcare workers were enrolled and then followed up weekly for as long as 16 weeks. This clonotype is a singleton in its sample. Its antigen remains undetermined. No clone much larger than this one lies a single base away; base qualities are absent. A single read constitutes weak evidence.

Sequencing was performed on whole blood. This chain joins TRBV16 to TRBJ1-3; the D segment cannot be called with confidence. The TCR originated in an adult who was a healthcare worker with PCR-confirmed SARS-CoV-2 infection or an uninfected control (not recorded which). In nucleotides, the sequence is TGTGCCAGCAGCCAGGGGATCACTGGAAACACCATATATTTT. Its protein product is CASSQGITGNTIYF.